This T cell receptor (beta chain) stems from a study of OX40 agonist ivuxolimab in advanced cancers. Background on the study: Mean age 60 years, range about 20 to 79; roughly 82% male.

The CDR3 is 16 amino acids. The V gene's germline CDR1 is MNHNS and CDR2 SASEGT. Trimming removed 2 bases at V and 0 bases at J, with 8 bases between. The data were produced by immunoSEQ multiplex PCR, yet TCRdb's version contains in-frame clones alone and is incomplete. The repertoire consists of 80,000 to 95,000 clones, with nearly 90% occurring once and the leading ten covering under 0.9%. Specimen: CD4+ or CD8+ T cells sorted from blood, collected in a trial of the OX40 agonist ivuxolimab. The chain recombines TRBV6-1 with TRBJ2-6, with D uncertain. This clonotype was obtained from an adult with an advanced solid tumor such as melanoma, head and neck, liver or kidney cancer. DNA of the CDR3: TGTGCCAGCAGTGAATGGCAGGACTCTGGGGCCAACGTCCTGACTTTC. Residues: CASSEWQDSGANVLTF.